These T cell receptor beta chains were read from a single sample in a study of regulatory T cells in long-lasting Graves disease. TCRdb processed the multiplex PCR reads anew with MiXCR; each CDR3 protein has one entry. This sample yields about 540,000 distinct CDR3 sequences, of which about 13% are seen a single time; about 9.1% belongs to the top ten. Another study also made use of these data, one on T cells in Graves' hyperthyroidism and ophthalmopathy.

Material: peripheral blood mononuclear cells (PBMCs), obtained at new diagnosis, from a patient treated with antithyroid drugs. The receptors were sampled from a man between 25 and 39 years old with Graves disease. Both conserved end residues are part of each CDR3. D genes are given only for firm matches. Some rows mark clone size as missing; the rest say once, few, many or name a class of expanded clone.

d_call,j_call,clone_size,v_call,cdr3_aa,cdr3_nt
.,TRBJ1-1,.,TRBV10-2,CASSESTFGAFF,TGCGCCAGCAGTGAGAGTACGTTCGGAGCTTTCTTT
TRBD2,TRBJ2-1,many,TRBV11-2,CASSLGLAGFQFF,TGTGCCAGCAGCTTGGGTCTAGCGGGATTTCAGTTCTTC
TRBD2,TRBJ2-7,few,TRBV10-3,CAISESRLAGDSYEQYF,TGTGCCATCAGTGAGTCGAGACTAGCGGGAGACTCCTACGAGCAGTACTTC
.,TRBJ2-2,few,TRBV12-3/TRBV12-4,CAIPYRGRTGELFF,TGTGCCATACCCTACCGGGGGAGGACCGGGGAGCTGTTTTTT
TRBD1,TRBJ1-5,.,TRBV10-1,CASRADRVDSNQPQHF,TGCGCCAGCAGAGCGGACAGGGTAGATAGCAATCAGCCCCAGCATTTT
TRBD1,TRBJ1-1,.,TRBV20-1,CSASGTGGANAEAFF,TGCAGTGCGTCCGGGACAGGGGGGGCAAACGCTGAAGCTTTCTTT
TRBD2,TRBJ2-3,.,TRBV19,CASRNKRESTDTQYF,TGTGCCAGTAGAAATAAGCGGGAGTCCACAGATACGCAGTATTTT
.,TRBJ2-3,.,TRBV11-3,CASSSGGRLGGDTQYF,TGTGCCAGCAGCTCAGGGGGGCGGCTAGGGGGAGATACGCAGTATTTT
TRBD2,TRBJ2-7,many,TRBV7-8,CASSLKRGAYEQYF,TGTGCCAGCAGCCTAAAGCGGGGGGCCTACGAGCAGTACTTC
.,TRBJ2-2,.,TRBV14,CASSPRAAGVNGELFF,TGTGCCAGCAGCCCAAGGGCCGCAGGGGTCAACGGGGAGCTGTTTTTT
TRBD1,TRBJ1-1,many,TRBV20-1,CSAGPTGRETEAFF,TGCAGTGCTGGTCCGACAGGGAGGGAAACTGAAGCTTTCTTT
.,TRBJ1-5,.,TRBV19,CASRTRNQPQHF,TGTGCCAGTCGGACCCGCAATCAGCCCCAGCATTTT
.,TRBJ2-1,few,TRBV12-5,CASGPSLTPSGFYNEQFF,TGTGCTAGTGGTCCAAGCCTGACCCCCAGCGGTTTCTACAATGAGCAGTTCTTC
.,TRBJ2-7,.,TRBV20-1,CSARGVRAPVDYEQYF,TGCAGTGCTAGAGGGGTTAGGGCCCCAGTAGACTACGAGCAGTACTTC
.,TRBJ2-4,.,TRBV15,CATSRDHTGAIQYF,TGTGCCACCAGCAGAGACCACACGGGGGCCATTCAGTACTTC
.,TRBJ2-5,many,TRBV27,CASTPLAGETQYF,TGTGCCAGCACCCCACTAGCAGGGGAGACCCAGTACTTC
TRBD1,TRBJ2-1,many,TRBV27,CASSTKTGLGYNEQFF,TGTGCCAGCAGTACGAAGACAGGGTTGGGCTACAATGAGCAGTTCTTC
TRBD1,TRBJ1-2,many,TRBV5-1,CASSWTGNYGYTF,TGCGCCAGCAGCTGGACAGGGAACTATGGCTACACCTTC
.,TRBJ2-3,many,TRBV20-1,CSARGSSTDTQYF,TGCAGTGCTAGAGGAAGCAGCACAGATACGCAGTATTTT
.,TRBJ2-1,few,TRBV4-1,CASSQEGEVNEQFF,TGCGCCAGCAGCCAAGAGGGGGAGGTCAATGAGCAGTTCTTC
TRBD2,TRBJ2-3,.,TRBV24-1,CATGITSGGPDTQYF,TGTGCCACCGGCATAACTAGCGGGGGCCCAGATACGCAGTATTTT
.,TRBJ2-1,many,TRBV12-3/TRBV12-4,CASRRGPNEQFF,TGTGCCAGCAGGAGAGGCCCCAATGAGCAGTTCTTC
.,TRBJ2-3,many,TRBV6-2/TRBV6-3,CATERGTDTQYF,TGTGCCACCGAGCGGGGCACAGATACGCAGTATTTT
.,TRBJ2-7,.,TRBV3-1,CASSQGPVSYEQYF,TGTGCCAGCAGCCAAGGGCCAGTGTCCTACGAGCAGTACTTC
.,TRBJ1-2,many,TRBV5-6,CASTFGGGNYGYTF,TGTGCCAGCACCTTTGGTGGAGGAAACTATGGCTACACCTTC
.,TRBJ2-7,many,TRBV30,CAWSGRGTYEQYF,TGTGCCTGGAGCGGGAGAGGGACCTACGAGCAGTACTTC
TRBD2,TRBJ2-7,many,TRBV24-1,CATSASSGSYEQYF,TGTGCCACCAGTGCGTCTAGCGGGAGTTACGAGCAGTACTTC
TRBD2,TRBJ2-5,once,TRBV3-1,CASSQDTGGQYF,TGTGCCAGCAGCCAAGATACGGGAGGGCAGTACTTC
.,TRBJ2-5,few,TRBV5-1,CASSFAVEWQETQYF,TGCGCCAGCAGCTTCGCAGTGGAGTGGCAAGAGACCCAGTACTTC
TRBD2,TRBJ2-2,few,TRBV7-2,CASRGLAGGPRGTGELFF,TGTGCCAGCAGAGGACTAGCGGGAGGCCCCCGGGGCACCGGGGAGCTGTTTTTT
TRBD1,TRBJ1-2,many,TRBV15,CATSQEYGTGYGYTF,TGTGCCACCAGCCAAGAGTACGGGACAGGATATGGCTACACCTTC